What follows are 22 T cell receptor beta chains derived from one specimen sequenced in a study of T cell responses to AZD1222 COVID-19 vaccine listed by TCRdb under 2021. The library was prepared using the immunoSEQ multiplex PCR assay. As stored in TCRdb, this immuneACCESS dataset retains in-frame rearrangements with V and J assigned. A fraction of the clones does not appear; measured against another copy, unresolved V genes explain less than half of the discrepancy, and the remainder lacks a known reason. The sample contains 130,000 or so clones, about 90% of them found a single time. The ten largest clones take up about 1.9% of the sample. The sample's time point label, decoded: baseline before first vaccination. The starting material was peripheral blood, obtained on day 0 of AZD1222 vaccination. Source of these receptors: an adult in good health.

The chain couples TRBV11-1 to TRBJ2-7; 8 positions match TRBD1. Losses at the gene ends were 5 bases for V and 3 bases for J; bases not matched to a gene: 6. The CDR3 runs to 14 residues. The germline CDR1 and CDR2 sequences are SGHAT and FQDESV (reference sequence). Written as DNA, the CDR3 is TGTGCCAGCAGCGCGGACAGGGTAGTCTACGAGCAGTACTTC. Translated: CASSADRVVYEQYF.

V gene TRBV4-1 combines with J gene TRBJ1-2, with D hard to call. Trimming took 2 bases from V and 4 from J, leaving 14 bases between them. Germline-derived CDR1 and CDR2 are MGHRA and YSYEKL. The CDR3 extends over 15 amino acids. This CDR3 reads CASSQYAWGSYGYTF. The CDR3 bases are TGCGCCAGCAGCCAATATGCTTGGGGTTCCTATGGCTACACCTTC.

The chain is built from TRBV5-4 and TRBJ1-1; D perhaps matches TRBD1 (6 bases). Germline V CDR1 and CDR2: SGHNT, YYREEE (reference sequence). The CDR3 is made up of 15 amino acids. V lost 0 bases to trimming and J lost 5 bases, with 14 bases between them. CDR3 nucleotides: TGTGCCAGCAGCTTGGCGGCCGGCAGGGGAACTGAAGCTTTCTTT. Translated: CASSLAAGRGTEAFF.

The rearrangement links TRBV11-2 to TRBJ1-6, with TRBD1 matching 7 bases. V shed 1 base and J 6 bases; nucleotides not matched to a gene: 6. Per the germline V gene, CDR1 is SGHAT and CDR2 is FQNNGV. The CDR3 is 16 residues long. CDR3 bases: TGTGCCAGCAGCTTAGGGTACAGGGGTAGTAATTCACCCCTCCACTTT. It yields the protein CASSLGYRGSNSPLHF.

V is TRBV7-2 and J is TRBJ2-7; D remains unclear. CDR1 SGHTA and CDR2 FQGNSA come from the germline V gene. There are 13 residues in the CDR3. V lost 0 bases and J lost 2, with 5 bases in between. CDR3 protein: CASSLAKTYEQYF. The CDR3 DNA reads TGTGCCAGCAGCTTAGCGAAAACCTACGAGCAGTACTTC.

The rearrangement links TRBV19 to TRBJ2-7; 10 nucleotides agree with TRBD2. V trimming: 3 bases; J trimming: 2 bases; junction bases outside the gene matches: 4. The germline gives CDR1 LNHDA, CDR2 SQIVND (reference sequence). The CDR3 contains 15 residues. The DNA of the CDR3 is TGTGCCAGTAGTATCAGCGGGGGGGTCGCCTACGAGCAGTACTTC. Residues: CASSISGGVAYEQYF.

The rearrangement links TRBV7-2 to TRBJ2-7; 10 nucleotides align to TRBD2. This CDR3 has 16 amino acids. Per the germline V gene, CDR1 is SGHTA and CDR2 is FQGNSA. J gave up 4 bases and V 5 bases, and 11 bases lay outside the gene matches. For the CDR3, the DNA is TGTGCCAGCAGCACCATGCTAGCGGGGGCGGGGTACGAGCAGTACTTC. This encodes CASSTMLAGAGYEQYF. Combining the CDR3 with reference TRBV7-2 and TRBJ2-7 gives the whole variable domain GAGVSQSPSNKVTEKGKDVELRCDPISGHTALYWYRQSLGQGLEFLIYFQGNSAPDKSGLPSDRFSAERTGGSVSTLTIQRTQQEDSAVYLCASSTMLAGAGYEQYFGPGTRLTVT.

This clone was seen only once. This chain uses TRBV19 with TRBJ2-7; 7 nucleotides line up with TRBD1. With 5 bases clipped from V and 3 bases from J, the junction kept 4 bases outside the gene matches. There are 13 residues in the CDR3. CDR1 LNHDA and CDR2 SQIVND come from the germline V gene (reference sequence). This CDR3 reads CASSAGTDYEQYF. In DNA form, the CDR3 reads TGTGCCAGTAGTGCCGGGACAGACTACGAGCAGTACTTC.

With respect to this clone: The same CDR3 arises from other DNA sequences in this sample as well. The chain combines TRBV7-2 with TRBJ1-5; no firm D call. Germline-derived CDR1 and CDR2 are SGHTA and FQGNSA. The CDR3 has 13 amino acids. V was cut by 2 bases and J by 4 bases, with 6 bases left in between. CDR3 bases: TGTGCCAGCAGCTTACGTGGGAATCAGCCCCAGCATTTT. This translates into CASSLRGNQPQHF.

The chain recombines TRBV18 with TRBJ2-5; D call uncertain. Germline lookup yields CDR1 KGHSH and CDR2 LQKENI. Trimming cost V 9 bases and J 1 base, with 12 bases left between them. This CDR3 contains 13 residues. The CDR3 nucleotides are TGTGCCAGTTCCATCGGAGCCCAAGAGACCCAGTACTTC. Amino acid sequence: CASSIGAQETQYF.

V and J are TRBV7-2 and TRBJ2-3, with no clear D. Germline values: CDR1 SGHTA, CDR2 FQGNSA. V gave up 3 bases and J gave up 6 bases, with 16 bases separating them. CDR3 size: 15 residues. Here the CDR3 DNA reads TGTGCCAGCAGCTTCTTAGCCGAAGTCGGGGATACGCAGTATTTT. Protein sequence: CASSFLAEVGDTQYF.

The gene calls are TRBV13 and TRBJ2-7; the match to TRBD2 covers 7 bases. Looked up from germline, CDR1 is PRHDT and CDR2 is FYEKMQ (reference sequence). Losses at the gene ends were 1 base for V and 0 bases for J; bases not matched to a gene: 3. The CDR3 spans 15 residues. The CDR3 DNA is TGTGCCAGCAGCTTAGTCGGGGGGAGCTCCTACGAGCAGTACTTC. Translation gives CASSLVGGSSYEQYF. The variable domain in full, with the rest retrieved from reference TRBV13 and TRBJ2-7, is AAGVIQSPRHLIKEKRETATLKCYPIPRHDTVYWYQQGPGQDPQFLISFYEKMQSDKGSIPDRFSAQQFSDYHSELNMSSLELGDSALYFCASSLVGGSSYEQYFGPGTRLTVT.

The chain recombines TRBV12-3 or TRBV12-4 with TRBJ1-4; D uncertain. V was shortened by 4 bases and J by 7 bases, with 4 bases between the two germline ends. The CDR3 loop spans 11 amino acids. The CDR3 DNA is TGTGCCAGCAGTTCCCGTGAAAAACTGTTTTTT. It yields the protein CASSSREKLFF.

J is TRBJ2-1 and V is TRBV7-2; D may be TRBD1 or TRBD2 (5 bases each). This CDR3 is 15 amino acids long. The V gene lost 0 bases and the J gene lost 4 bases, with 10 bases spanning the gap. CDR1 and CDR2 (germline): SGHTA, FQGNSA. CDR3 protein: CASSLAGTRYNEQFF. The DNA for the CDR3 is TGTGCCAGCAGCTTAGCGGGGACCAGGTACAATGAGCAGTTCTTC.

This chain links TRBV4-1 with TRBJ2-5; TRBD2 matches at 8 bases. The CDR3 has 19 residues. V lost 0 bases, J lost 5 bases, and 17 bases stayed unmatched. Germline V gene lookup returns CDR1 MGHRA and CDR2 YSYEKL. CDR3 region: CASSQDALLAGGLDETQYF. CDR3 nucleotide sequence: TGCGCCAGCAGCCAAGACGCTTTGTTGGCGGGGGGCCTCGATGAGACCCAGTACTTC.

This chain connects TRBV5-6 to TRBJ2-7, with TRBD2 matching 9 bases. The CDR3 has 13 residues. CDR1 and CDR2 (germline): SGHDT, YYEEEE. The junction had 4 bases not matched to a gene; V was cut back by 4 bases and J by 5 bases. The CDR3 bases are TGTGCCAGCAGCCCGGGACTAGCAAACGAGCAGTACTTC. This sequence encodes CASSPGLANEQYF. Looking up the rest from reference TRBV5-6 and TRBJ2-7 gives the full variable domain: DAGVTQSPTHLIKTRGQQVTLRCSPKSGHDTVSWYQQALGQGPQFIFQYYEEEERQRGNFPDRFSGHQFPNYSSELNVNALLLGDSALYLCASSPGLANEQYFGPGTRLTVT.

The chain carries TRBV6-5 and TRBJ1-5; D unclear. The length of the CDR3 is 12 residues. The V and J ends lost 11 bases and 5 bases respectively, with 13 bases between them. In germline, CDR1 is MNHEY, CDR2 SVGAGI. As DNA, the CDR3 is TGTGCCGCTAGACTCGGGGATCAGCCCCAGCATTTT. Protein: CAARLGDQPQHF.

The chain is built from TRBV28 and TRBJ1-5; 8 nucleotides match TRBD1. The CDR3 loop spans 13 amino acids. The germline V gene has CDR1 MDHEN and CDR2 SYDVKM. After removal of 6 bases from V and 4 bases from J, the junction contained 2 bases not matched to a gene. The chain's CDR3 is CASSWDRNQPQHF. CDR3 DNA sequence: TGTGCCAGCAGCTGGGACAGGAATCAGCCCCAGCATTTT. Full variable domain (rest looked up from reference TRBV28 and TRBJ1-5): DVKVTQSSRYLVKRTGEKVFLECVQDMDHENMFWYRQDPGLGLRLIYFSYDVKMKEKGDIPEGYSVSREKKERFSLILESASTNQTSMYLCASSWDRNQPQHFGDGTRLSIL.

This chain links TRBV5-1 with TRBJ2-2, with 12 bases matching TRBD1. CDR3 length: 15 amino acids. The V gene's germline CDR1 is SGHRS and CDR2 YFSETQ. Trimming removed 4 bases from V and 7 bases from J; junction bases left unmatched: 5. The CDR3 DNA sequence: TGCGCCAGCAGCCCGGGACAGGGGGCGTACGGGGAGCTGTTTTTT. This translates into CASSPGQGAYGELFF.

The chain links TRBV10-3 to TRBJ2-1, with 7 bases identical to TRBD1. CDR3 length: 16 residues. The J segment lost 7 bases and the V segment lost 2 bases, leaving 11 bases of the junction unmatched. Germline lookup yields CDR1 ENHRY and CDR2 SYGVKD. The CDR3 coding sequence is TGTGCCATCAGTGAGGTAGGAGAGGGACAGCGAAATGAGCAGTTCTTC. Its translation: CAISEVGEGQRNEQFF.

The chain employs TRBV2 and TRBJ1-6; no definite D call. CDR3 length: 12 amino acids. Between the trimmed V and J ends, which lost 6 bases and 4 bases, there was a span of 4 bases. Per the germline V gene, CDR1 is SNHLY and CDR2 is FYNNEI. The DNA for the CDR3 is TGTGCCAGCAGGCGGTATAATTCACCCCTCCACTTT. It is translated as CASRRYNSPLHF.

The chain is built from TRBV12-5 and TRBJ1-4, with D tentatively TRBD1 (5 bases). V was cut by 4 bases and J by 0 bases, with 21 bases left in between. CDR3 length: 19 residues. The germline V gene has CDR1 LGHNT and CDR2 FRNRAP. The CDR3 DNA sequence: TGTGCTAGTGGTTCCGCTTACGGGGCGATAAGTGCAACTAATGAAAAACTGTTTTTT. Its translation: CASGSAYGAISATNEKLFF.